This T cell receptor beta chain was recovered during a study of blood T cell repertoires in COVID-19. Sequencing was performed with immunoSEQ multiplex PCR; in TCRdb, only in-frame clones are kept and a portion is missing. The table includes 43,000 or so clones, roughly 89% detected once. Trimming removed 5 bases from V and 1 base from J, with 8 bases in between. CDR1 and CDR2 (germline): SGHAT, FQNNGV. CDR3 length: 13 amino acids. The specimen was peripheral blood. The chain joins TRBV11-2 to TRBJ1-1; D unresolved. The sequence was obtained from a man aged 55 to 69 with active COVID-19. CDR3 loop: CASSPWANTEAFF. CDR3 nucleotides: TGTGCCAGCAGCCCCTGGGCGAACACTGAAGCTTTCTTT.